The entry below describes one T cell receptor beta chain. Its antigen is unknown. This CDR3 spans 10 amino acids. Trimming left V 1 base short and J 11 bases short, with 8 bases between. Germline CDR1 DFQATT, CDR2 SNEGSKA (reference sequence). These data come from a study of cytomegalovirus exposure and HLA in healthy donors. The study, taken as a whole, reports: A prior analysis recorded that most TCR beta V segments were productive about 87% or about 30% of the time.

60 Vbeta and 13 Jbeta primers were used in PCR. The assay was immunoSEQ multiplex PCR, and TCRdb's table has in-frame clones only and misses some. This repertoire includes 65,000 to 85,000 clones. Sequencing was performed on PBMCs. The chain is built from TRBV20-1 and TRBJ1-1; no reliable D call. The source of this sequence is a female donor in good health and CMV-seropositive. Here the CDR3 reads CSARGGQAFF. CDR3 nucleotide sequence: TGCAGTGCTAGAGGAGGGCAGGCTTTCTTT.